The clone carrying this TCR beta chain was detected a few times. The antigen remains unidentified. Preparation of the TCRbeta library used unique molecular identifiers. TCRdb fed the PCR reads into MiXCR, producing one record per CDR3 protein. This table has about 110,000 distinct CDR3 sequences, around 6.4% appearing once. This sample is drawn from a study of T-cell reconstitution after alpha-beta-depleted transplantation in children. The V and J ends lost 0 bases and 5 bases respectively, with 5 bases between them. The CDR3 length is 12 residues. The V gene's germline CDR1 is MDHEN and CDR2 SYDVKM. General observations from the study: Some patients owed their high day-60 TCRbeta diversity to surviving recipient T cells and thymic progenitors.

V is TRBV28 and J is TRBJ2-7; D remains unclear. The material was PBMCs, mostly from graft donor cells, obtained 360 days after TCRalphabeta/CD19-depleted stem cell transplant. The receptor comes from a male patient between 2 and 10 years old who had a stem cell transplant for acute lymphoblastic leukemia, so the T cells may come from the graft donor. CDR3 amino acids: CASSLWGNEQYF. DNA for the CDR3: TGTGCCAGCAGTTTATGGGGAAACGAGCAGTACTTC.